The 30 T cell receptor beta chains given below trace back to one sample, sequenced in a study of Tregs in tolerant kidney transplant recipients. Only in-frame clones appear in the TCRdb table, and some are missing; sequencing was by immunoSEQ multiplex PCR. This listing includes over 45,000 clones. Sequenced material: CD4+ T cells from blood, taken before the transplant. The receptors were gathered from a human donor who received a combined kidney and bone marrow transplant.

For this clone: The CDR3 is cut off 3 residues early in the read; its end comes from the germline J gene. J is TRBJ1-3 and V is TRBV30; a possible D gene is TRBD1 (5 bases). Trimming left V 1 base short and J 4 bases short, with 11 bases between. Germline V lookup: CDR1 GTSNPN, CDR2 SVGIG (reference sequence). This CDR3 has 14 residues. CDR3 DNA (partial): TGTGCCTGGAGTGGGGGGGAAGTCGGAAACACC. Translation: CAWSGGEVGNT. The CDR3 in its entirety is CAWSGGEVGNTIYF. Full variable domain (missing parts from reference TRBV30 and TRBJ1-3): SQTIHQWPATLVQPVGSPLSLECTVEGTSNPNLYWYRQAAGRGLQLLFYSVGIGQISSEVPQNLSASRPQDRQFILSSKKLLLSDSGFYLCAWSGGEVGNTIYFGEGSWLTVV.

Comments on this clone: The read falls 3 residues short of the CDR3 end, and the missing part is taken from the germline J gene. The chain has TRBV18 and TRBJ2-6, with 10 bases matching TRBD1. V lost 6 bases and J lost 4; bases outside the gene matches: 9. The CDR3 has 17 amino acids. The germline gives CDR1 KGHSH, CDR2 LQKENI. The CDR3 here is CASSPGTGATGANVLTF. The sequenced part of the CDR3 DNA is TGTGCCAGCTCTCCCGGGACAGGGGCGACCGGGGCCAACGTC.

Of note for this clone: The read comes to an end 3 residues before the CDR3 does, leaving the germline J gene to fill in the end. V and J are TRBV6-1 and TRBJ2-7, with D possibly being TRBD1 (5 bases). The CDR3 loop spans 15 amino acids. Germline V gene lookup returns CDR1 MNHNS and CDR2 SASEGT. V was trimmed by 2 bases and J by 2 bases, leaving 13 bases between them. Partial CDR3 DNA: TGTGCCAGCAGTGAAAGCTGGACAACGACCTACGAG. Its protein is CASSESWTTTYE. The complete CDR3 sequence is CASSESWTTTYEQYF.

CDR3 sequence: CASSPIEAVDNNEKLFF. CDR3 DNA (partial): TGTGCCAGCTCACCAATTGAGGCAGTCGACAATAATGAAAAA. The V call is TRBV18, the J call TRBJ1-4; no clear D gene. The DNA ends 3 residues before the CDR3 does, and the rest of the CDR3 is filled in from the germline J gene. The CDR3 contains 17 residues. The V end was cut by 2 bases, the J end by 4 bases, with 17 bases between. Germline-derived CDR1 and CDR2 are KGHSH and LQKENI.

In regard to this clone: Read data end 3 residues before the CDR3 end; the end is taken from the germline J gene. This sequence joins TRBV5-1 and TRBJ1-3; D is unresolved. Germline V gene lookup returns CDR1 SGHRS and CDR2 YFSETQ. V was trimmed by 0 bases and J by 0 bases, leaving 13 bases between them. The CDR3 has 17 amino acids. The CDR3 region is CASSLATDSLSGNTIYF. CDR3 DNA (partial): TGCGCCAGCAGCTTGGCCACAGATTCACTCTCTGGAAACACC.

A note on this clone: The read ends 3 residues early relative to the CDR3; the germline J gene fills the gap. This chain joins TRBV5-1 and TRBJ1-4; 7 bases map to TRBD1. The ends lost 0 bases at V and 6 bases at J; junction bases unmatched: 5. The CDR3 covers 15 residues. Germline loops: CDR1 SGHRS, CDR2 YFSETQ. The chain's CDR3 is CASSLAPQGDEKLFF. The CDR3 bases that were read are TGCGCCAGCAGCTTGGCCCCGCAGGGGGATGAAAAA.

Of note for this clone: Read sequence stops 3 residues before the CDR3 end, and the germline J gene provides the missing end. This sequence joins TRBV7-2 and TRBJ2-1; no definite D call. The germline V gene has CDR1 SGHTA and CDR2 FQGNSA. Trimming took 3 bases from V and 0 from J, leaving 6 bases between them. CDR3 length: 14 residues. CDR3 in amino acids: CASSFSHSYNEQFF. Incomplete CDR3 DNA: TGTGCCAGCAGCTTTTCCCACTCCTACAATGAG. The full variable domain, rest sourced from reference TRBV7-2 and TRBJ2-1, is GAGVSQSPSNKVTEKGKDVELRCDPISGHTALYWYRQSLGQGLEFLIYFQGNSAPDKSGLPSDRFSAERTGGSVSTLTIQRTQQEDSAVYLCASSFSHSYNEQFFGPGTRLTVL.

Regarding this clone: The read gets to within 3 residues of the CDR3 end, and the germline J gene fills in the rest. This chain uses TRBV20-1 with TRBJ2-7; 7 bases fit TRBD1. Germline loops: CDR1 DFQATT, CDR2 SNEGSKA (reference sequence). The CDR3 totals 13 residues. Unmatched junction bases numbered 4, after V lost 4 bases and J lost 1 base. The CDR3 is CSAKRDSSYEQYF. The sequenced part of the CDR3 DNA is TGCAGTGCTAAGAGGGACAGTTCCTACGAG.

Remarks on this clone: The CDR3 goes on 3 residues after the read ends, and that part is filled in from the germline J gene. The gene calls are TRBV5-1 and TRBJ2-3, with 14 nucleotides matching TRBD2. V shed 0 bases, J shed 3 bases, and the junction held 0 bases outside the gene matches. This CDR3 region has 16 residues. CDR1 and CDR2 from the germline V gene are SGHRS and YFSETQ. The CDR3 here is CASSLGTSGRTDTQYF. CDR3 bases read: TGCGCCAGCAGCTTGGGGACTAGCGGGAGGACAGATACG.

In regard to this clone: The read ends 3 residues early relative to the CDR3; the germline J gene fills the gap. The rearrangement joins TRBV10-2 to TRBJ1-4; D uncertain. V was trimmed by 6 bases and J by 0 bases, leaving 14 bases between them. Germline assignment: CDR1 WSHSY and CDR2 SAAADI. This CDR3 is built from 16 residues. The CDR3 loop reads CASRAAGGTTNEKLFF. CDR3 DNA, as far as it was read: TGCGCCAGCAGGGCCGCGGGCGGAACAACTAATGAAAAA.

A remark on this clone: The read finishes 3 residues shy of the CDR3 end, and the germline J gene is used to complete it. J is TRBJ2-1 and V is TRBV5-4, with D perhaps matching TRBD2 (5 bases). Germline V gene lookup returns CDR1 SGHNT and CDR2 YYREEE (reference sequence). The CDR3 has 13 residues. V dropped 5 bases and J dropped 6 bases, with 12 bases sitting between them. The DNA read from the CDR3 is TGTGCCAGCAGGATTCTAGCTTCCAATGAG. Protein sequence: CASRILASNE. The whole CDR3 is CASRILASNEQFF. Drawing the rest from reference TRBV5-4 and TRBJ2-1, the complete variable domain is ETGVTQSPTHLIKTRGQQVTLRCSSQSGHNTVSWYQQALGQGPQFIFQYYREEENGRGNFPPRFSGLQFPNYSSELNVNALELDDSALYLCASRILASNEQFFGPGTRLTVL.

The CDR3 loop reads CASSEGRTSGSTDTQYF. CDR3 DNA (partial): TGTGCCAGCAGTGAAGGGCGGACTAGCGGGAGCACAGATACG. The chain uses TRBV6-1 and TRBJ2-3; 11 nucleotides align to TRBD2. The DNA ends 3 residues before the CDR3 does, and the rest of the CDR3 is filled in from the germline J gene. The CDR3 covers 17 residues. The V gene's germline CDR1 is MNHNS and CDR2 SASEGT. With 1 base clipped from V and 0 bases from J, the junction kept 3 bases outside the gene matches.

About this clone itself: The read finishes 3 residues shy of the CDR3 end, and the germline J gene is used to complete it. The chain is built from TRBV2 and TRBJ1-2; D is ambiguous. This CDR3 is 14 amino acids long. CDR1 is SNHLY and CDR2 is FYNNEI in the germline V gene. V lost 2 bases, J lost 5 bases, and 12 bases lay in between. The CDR3 protein is CASSESGVSYGYTF. The CDR3 bases that were read are TGTGCCAGCAGTGAATCCGGGGTATCGTATGGC.

To note about this clone: Read data end 3 residues before the CDR3 end; the end is taken from the germline J gene. V gene TRBV4-2 combines with J gene TRBJ1-5, with D maybe TRBD1 (6 bases). Trimming took off 4 bases at V and 1 base at J, with 11 bases between the two ends. This CDR3 has 15 residues. Germline lookup yields CDR1 LGHNA and CDR2 YNFKEQ. The CDR3 bases that were read are TGTGCCAGCAGCCCTGCAGGGGTGAGCAATCAGCCC. It encodes CASSPAGVSNQP. The whole CDR3 protein is CASSPAGVSNQPQHF.

Comments on this clone: The read ends 3 residues early relative to the CDR3; the germline J gene fills the gap. The J gene is TRBJ2-6, the V gene TRBV18, with TRBD1 as a possible D gene (6 bases). Per the germline V gene, CDR1 is KGHSH and CDR2 is LQKENI. The germline V and J ends were trimmed by 1 base and 2 bases, with 12 bases remaining between them. The CDR3 covers 17 residues. The CDR3 is CASSPLGRGPGANVLTF. The part of the CDR3 DNA that was read is TGTGCCAGCTCACCACTGGGCAGGGGTCCTGGGGCCAACGTC.

Here the CDR3 reads CASSLGAGSYNEQFF. The CDR3 bases that were read are TGTGCCAGCAGCTTAGGGGCGGGTTCCTACAATGAG. V gene TRBV11-3 combines with J gene TRBJ2-1; TRBD2 might be the D (5 bases). Coverage ceases 3 residues before the CDR3 finishes, and the germline J gene fills in the end. The CDR3 runs 15 residues. Per germline, CDR1 SGHNT and CDR2 YENEEA. Trimming left V 1 base short and J 1 base short, with 8 bases between.

In the case of this clone: The CDR3 goes on 3 residues after the read ends, and that part is filled in from the germline J gene. The chain joins TRBV28 to TRBJ2-2; D is unclear. Per germline, CDR1 MDHEN and CDR2 SYDVKM. V dropped 6 bases and J dropped 5 bases, with 4 bases sitting between them. The CDR3 spans 11 residues. The part of the CDR3 DNA that was read is TGTGCCAGCAGCTATACCGGGGAG. Its translation: CASSYTGE. The whole CDR3 sequence is CASSYTGELFF.

Partial CDR3 DNA: TGTGCCAGTAGCCCGACAGGGAATTCAGACTCTGGGGCCAACGTC. It yields the protein CASSPTGNSDSGANV. In full, the CDR3 reads CASSPTGNSDSGANVLTF. The J gene is TRBJ2-6, the V gene TRBV19, with TRBD1 identical over 7 bases. The sequence runs out 3 residues before the end of the CDR3; the remainder is reconstructed from the germline J gene. J was trimmed by 0 bases and V by 6 bases; bases with no gene match: 11. There are 18 residues in the CDR3. The germline V gene encodes CDR1 LNHDA and CDR2 SQIVND (reference sequence).

Remarks on this clone: The read finishes 3 residues shy of the CDR3 end, and the germline J gene is used to complete it. The rearrangement joins TRBV29-1 to TRBJ1-2; 8 nucleotides line up with TRBD1. V lost 4 bases, J lost 4 bases, and 8 bases stayed unmatched. The length of the CDR3 is 14 residues. Germline V gene data show CDR1 as SQVTM and CDR2 as ANQGSEA. The DNA read from the CDR3 is TGCAGCGTTGTCTGGGACAGGAATACCTATGGC. This sequence encodes CSVVWDRNTYG. The whole CDR3 reads CSVVWDRNTYGYTF.

A word on this clone: The read halts 3 residues ahead of the CDR3 end, with the missing end drawn from the germline J gene. This rearrangement joins TRBV20-1 to TRBJ2-3; 9 nucleotides match TRBD2. Germline V gene sequence: CDR1 DFQATT, CDR2 SNEGSKA (reference sequence). This CDR3 has 15 residues. V shed 1 base and J 6 bases; nucleotides not matched to a gene: 8. CDR3 DNA, as far as it was read: TGCAGTGCTAGAGTGGCTAGCGGGACCCAGGATACG. It specifies CSARVASGTQDT. The CDR3, in full, reads CSARVASGTQDTQYF.

With regard to this clone: The read stops 3 residues short of the end of the CDR3; the missing end is completed from the germline J gene. The V call is TRBV19, the J call TRBJ1-6; D not certain. The CDR3 consists of 15 residues. In germline, CDR1 is LNHDA, CDR2 SQIVND (reference sequence). The V and J ends lost 8 bases and 0 bases respectively, with 11 bases between them. CDR3 DNA, as far as it was read: TGTGCCAGTCATAGGGTGAGCTCCTATAATTCACCC. This sequence encodes CASHRVSSYNSP. The complete CDR3 protein is CASHRVSSYNSPLHF.

Remarks on this clone: The read ends 3 residues before the CDR3 terminus; that terminus is restored from the germline J gene. The chain links TRBV6-2 or TRBV6-3 to TRBJ2-5; D gene ambiguous. The CDR3 sequence is 12 residues long. Trimming removed 6 bases from V and 6 bases from J, with 11 bases in between. The germline V gene has CDR1 MNHEY and CDR2 SVGEGT. The sequenced CDR3 bases are TGTGCCAGCAGCCCTCCTCGTCAGACC. The encoded protein is CASSPPRQT. In full, the CDR3 reads CASSPPRQTQYF.

In regard to this clone: With the read ending 3 residues before the CDR3 end, the germline J gene is used to fill in that end. The chain couples TRBV7-2 to TRBJ2-7, with TRBD2 matching over 10 bases. Per the germline V gene, CDR1 is SGHTA and CDR2 is FQGNSA. Germline trimming cut 6 bases from V and 3 bases from J; bases unmatched to any gene: 2. This CDR3 comprises 13 residues. CDR3 DNA, as far as it was read: TGTGCCAGCAGGCCTAGCGGGAGCTACGAG. It encodes CASRPSGSYE. The full CDR3 protein is CASRPSGSYEQYF.

With regard to this clone: From the germline J gene comes the end of the CDR3, since the read stops 3 residues before it. The chain uses TRBV23-1 and TRBJ1-5; D gene ambiguous. TRBV23-1 belongs to the ORF category, with a function that is uncertain. Trimming pared 3 bases from V and 4 bases from J, leaving 25 bases between. The CDR3 sequence is 19 residues long. CDR3 residues: CASSQTRVPGSNSNQPQHF. The CDR3 bases that were read are TGCGCCAGCAGTCAGACCCGGGTCCCCGGATCCAATTCTAATCAGCCC.

Remarks on this clone: The read stops 3 residues short of the end of the CDR3; the missing end is completed from the germline J gene. V is TRBV28 and J is TRBJ2-7, with TRBD2 matching over 11 bases. With 4 bases clipped from V and 4 bases from J, the junction kept 6 bases outside the gene matches. From germline, CDR1 is MDHEN and CDR2 SYDVKM. CDR3 length: 15 amino acids. The sequenced CDR3 bases are TGTGCCAGCAGTTCCCATAGCGGGAGGGCTTACGAG. Translating it yields CASSSHSGRAYE. The complete CDR3 protein is CASSSHSGRAYEQYF.

About this clone itself: The CDR3 end is not reached by the read, which stops 3 residues before it; the germline J gene fills it in. The chain recombines TRBV5-1 with TRBJ1-4; D is possibly TRBD1 (5 bases). The germline CDR1 and CDR2 sequences are SGHRS and YFSETQ. V was cut by 4 bases and J by 6 bases, with 10 bases left in between. The CDR3 contains 13 residues. The CDR3 loop is CASSRGKDEKLFF. CDR3 bases read: TGCGCCAGCAGCCGGGGGAAAGATGAAAAA. Using reference TRBV5-1 and TRBJ1-4 for the parts outside the CDR3, the full variable domain is KAGVTQTPRYLIKTRGQQVTLSCSPISGHRSVSWYQQTPGQGLQFLFEYFSETQRNKGNFPGRFSGRQFSNSRSEMNVSTLELGDSALYLCASSRGKDEKLFFGSGTQLSVL.

To note about this clone: The sequence runs out 3 residues before the end of the CDR3; the remainder is reconstructed from the germline J gene. The V gene is TRBV5-1, the J gene TRBJ2-1; 13 bases agree with TRBD2. Germline V gene sequence: CDR1 SGHRS, CDR2 YFSETQ. The CDR3 totals 16 residues. Trimming cost V 4 bases and J 0 bases; bases outside gene matches: 1. The CDR3 sequence is CASSRTSGSSYNEQFF. The DNA read from the CDR3 is TGCGCCAGCAGCCGGACTAGCGGGAGCTCCTACAATGAG.

About this clone itself: The read ends 3 residues early relative to the CDR3; the germline J gene fills the gap. The chain carries TRBV20-1 and TRBJ2-1; the match to TRBD2 covers 12 bases. The CDR3 loop spans 19 amino acids. V lost 2 bases to trimming and J lost 1 base; unmatched junction nucleotides: 12. From germline, CDR1 is DFQATT and CDR2 SNEGSKA (reference sequence). The sequenced CDR3 bases are TGCAGTGCTAGAAGGGGTTCTAGCGGGAGGGCTGGGTCCTACAATGAG. Amino acids: CSARRGSSGRAGSYNE. The whole CDR3 reads CSARRGSSGRAGSYNEQFF.

For this clone: The read finishes 3 residues shy of the CDR3 end, and the germline J gene is used to complete it. The V gene is TRBV19, the J gene TRBJ2-7; 7 bases fit TRBD1. The J segment lost 2 bases and the V segment lost 5 bases, leaving 6 bases of the junction unmatched. CDR3 size: 14 residues. Germline V gives CDR1 LNHDA, CDR2 SQIVND (reference sequence). This CDR3 is CASSSRTGPYEQYF. The DNA read from the CDR3 is TGTGCCAGTAGTTCCAGGACAGGACCCTACGAG. The variable domain in full, completed from reference TRBV19 and TRBJ2-7, reads DGGITQSPKYLFRKEGQNVTLSCEQNLNHDAMYWYRQDPGQGLRLIYYSQIVNDFQKGDIAEGYSVSREKKESFPLTVTSAQKNPTAFYLCASSSRTGPYEQYFGPGTRLTVT.

As regards this clone: The read terminates 3 residues ahead of where the CDR3 ends, so the germline J gene completes it. V is TRBV7-8 and J is TRBJ1-4; D not resolved. Germline lookup yields CDR1 SGHVS and CDR2 FQNEAQ. Trimming removed 0 bases from V and 7 bases from J, with 6 bases in between. This CDR3 has 13 amino acids. The part of the CDR3 DNA that was read is TGTGCCAGCAGCTTAGCGTCGGGTGAAAAA. It is translated as CASSLASGEK. In full, the CDR3 is CASSLASGEKLFF.